In its sample, the clone carrying this T cell receptor beta chain was seen a few times. Its antigen is still unknown. This sample is part of a study of molecular identifiers for immune sequencing clone quantification. Study findings and constraints: Spiked Jurkat TCR RNA originating from one cell could reportedly be identified amid around 1 million naive cells. Effector cells had over 97% of their molecules in clones above 20 RNA copies, while naive cells had under 1%.

Generation of bulk TCR libraries relied on previously described methods and listed TCR primers. MiXCR, run by TCRdb on the PCR reads, gives a single entry per CDR3 protein. The sample records about 500,000 distinct CDR3 sequences, 25% being singletons. This CDR3 has 16 amino acids. The V gene's germline CDR1 is LGHNT and CDR2 FRNRAP. With V trimmed by 7 bases and J by 7 bases, 15 bases remained unmatched. The receptor's source is a human donor in good health. Some libraries in this study had Jurkat cell RNA spiked in. The chain carries TRBV12-5 and TRBJ2-3; TRBD1 matches at 9 bases. The sequenced sample was naive CD8+ T cells from blood, with Jurkat cell RNA spiked in. Regarding subset: FACS-sorted CD8+CD4-CCR7+CD45RA+ naive T cells. CDR3 residues: CASALDRGSSMNTQYF. The CDR3 DNA is TGTGCTAGTGCCCTGGACAGGGGATCCAGTATGAATACGCAGTATTTT.